This TCR beta chain derives from a study of CD8 T cells in Susac syndrome. Random hexamers were used to reverse transcribe an amount of roughly 0.45 to 1 ug RNA. It was immunoSEQ multiplex PCR that amplified TCR beta CDR3 across 54 Vbeta and 13 Jbeta. TCRdb re-called the immunoSEQ multiplex PCR reads with MiXCR, one entry per CDR3 protein. The sample consists of 70,000 to 100,000 distinct CDR3 sequences, approximately 96% of them appearing once. V shed 3 bases, J shed 2 bases, and the junction held 1 base outside the gene matches. CDR1 and CDR2 (germline): LGHNA, YSLEER. The CDR3 contains 13 residues.

This chain links TRBV4-3 with TRBJ2-7, with 7 bases aligning to TRBD1. This clonotype was sampled from a human donor with Susac syndrome. Sequenced input: CD8+ T cells from PBMCs. For the CDR3, the DNA is TGCGCCAGCAGCCAGGACAGGCCCTACGAGCAGTACTTC. It translates to CASSQDRPYEQYF.